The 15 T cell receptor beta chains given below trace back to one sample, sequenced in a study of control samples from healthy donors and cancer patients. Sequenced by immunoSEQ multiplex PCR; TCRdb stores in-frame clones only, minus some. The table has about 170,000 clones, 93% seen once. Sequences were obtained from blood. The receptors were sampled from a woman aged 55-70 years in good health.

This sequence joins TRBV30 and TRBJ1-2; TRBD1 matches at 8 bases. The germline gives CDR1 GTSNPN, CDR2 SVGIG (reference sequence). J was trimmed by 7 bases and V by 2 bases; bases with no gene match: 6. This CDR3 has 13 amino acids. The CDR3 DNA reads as TGTGCCTGGAGTCCCGCAGGGGGCGTTGGCTACACCTTC. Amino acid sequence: CAWSPAGGVGYTF.

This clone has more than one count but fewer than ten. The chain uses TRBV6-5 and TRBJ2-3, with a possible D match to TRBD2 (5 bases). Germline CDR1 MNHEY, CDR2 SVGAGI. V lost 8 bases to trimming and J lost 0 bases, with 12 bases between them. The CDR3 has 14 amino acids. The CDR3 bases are TGTGCCAGCTCCCGGACTTCTAGCACAGATACGCAGTATTTT. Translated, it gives CASSRTSSTDTQYF.

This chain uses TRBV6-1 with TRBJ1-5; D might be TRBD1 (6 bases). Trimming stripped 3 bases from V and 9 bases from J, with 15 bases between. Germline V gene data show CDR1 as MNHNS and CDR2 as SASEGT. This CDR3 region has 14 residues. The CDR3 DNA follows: TGTGCCAGCAGTGACACGGGGGGGCGGAGGCCCCAGCATTTT. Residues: CASSDTGGRRPQHF.

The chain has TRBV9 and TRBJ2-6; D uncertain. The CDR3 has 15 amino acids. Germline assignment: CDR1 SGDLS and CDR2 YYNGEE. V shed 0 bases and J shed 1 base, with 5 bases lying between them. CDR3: CASSVGVSGANVLTF. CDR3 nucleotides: TGTGCCAGCAGCGTAGGTGTGTCTGGGGCCAACGTCCTGACTTTC.

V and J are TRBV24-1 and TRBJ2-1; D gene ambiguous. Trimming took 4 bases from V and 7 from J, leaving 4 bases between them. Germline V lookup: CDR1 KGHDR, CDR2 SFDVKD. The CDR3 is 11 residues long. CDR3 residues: CATSDRNEQFF. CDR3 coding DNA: TGTGCCACCAGTGACCGGAATGAGCAGTTCTTC.

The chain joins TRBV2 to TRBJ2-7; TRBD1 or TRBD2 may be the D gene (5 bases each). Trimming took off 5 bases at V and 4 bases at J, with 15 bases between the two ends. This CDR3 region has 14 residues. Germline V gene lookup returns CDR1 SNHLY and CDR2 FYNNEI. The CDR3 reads CASSRDQTSYEQYF. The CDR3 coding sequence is TGTGCCAGCAGTCGGGACCAAACGAGTTACGAGCAGTACTTC. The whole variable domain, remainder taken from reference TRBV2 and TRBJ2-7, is EPEVTQTPSHQVTQMGQEVILRCVPISNHLYFYWYRQILGQKVEFLVSFYNNEISEKSEIFDDQFSVERPDGSNFTLKIRSTKLEDSAMYFCASSRDQTSYEQYFGPGTRLTVT.

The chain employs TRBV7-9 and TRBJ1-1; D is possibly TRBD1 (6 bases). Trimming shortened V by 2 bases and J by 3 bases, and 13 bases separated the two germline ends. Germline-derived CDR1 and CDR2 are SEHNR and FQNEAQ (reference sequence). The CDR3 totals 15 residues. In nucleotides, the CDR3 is TGTGCCAGCAGCTTATTGGCTGGGGGGCACACTGAAGCTTTCTTT. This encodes CASSLLAGGHTEAFF.

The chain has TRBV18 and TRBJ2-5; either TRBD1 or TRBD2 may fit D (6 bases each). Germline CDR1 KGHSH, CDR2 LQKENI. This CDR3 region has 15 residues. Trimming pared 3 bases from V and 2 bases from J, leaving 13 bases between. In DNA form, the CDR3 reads TGTGCCAGCTCACCCAGGGGAGGAGAACAAGAGACCCAGTACTTC. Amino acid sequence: CASSPRGGEQETQYF. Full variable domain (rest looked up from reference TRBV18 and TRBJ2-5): NAGVMQNPRHLVRRRGQEARLRCSPMKGHSHVYWYRQLPEEGLKFMVYLQKENIIDESGMPKERFSAEFPKEGPSILRIQQVVRGDSAAYFCASSPRGGEQETQYFGPGTRLLVL.

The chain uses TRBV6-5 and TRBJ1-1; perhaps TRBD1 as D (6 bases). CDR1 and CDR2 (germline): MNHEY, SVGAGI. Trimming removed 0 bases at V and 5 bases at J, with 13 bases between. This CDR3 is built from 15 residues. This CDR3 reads CASSYSSTGRTEAFF. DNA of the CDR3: TGTGCCAGCAGTTACTCCTCAACAGGGAGAACTGAAGCTTTCTTT.

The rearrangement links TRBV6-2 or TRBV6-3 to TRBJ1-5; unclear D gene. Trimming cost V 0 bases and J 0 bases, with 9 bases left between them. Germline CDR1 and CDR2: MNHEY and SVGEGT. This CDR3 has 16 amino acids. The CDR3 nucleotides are TGTGCCAGCAGTTACTCTTTGCGCAGTAGCAATCAGCCCCAGCATTTT. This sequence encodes CASSYSLRSSNQPQHF.

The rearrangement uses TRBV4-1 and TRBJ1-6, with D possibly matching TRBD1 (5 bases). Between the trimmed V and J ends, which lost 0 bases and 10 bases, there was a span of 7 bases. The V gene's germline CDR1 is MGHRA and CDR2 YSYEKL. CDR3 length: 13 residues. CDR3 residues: CASSQDQGSPLHF. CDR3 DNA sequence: TGCGCCAGCAGCCAAGACCAGGGATCACCCCTCCACTTT.

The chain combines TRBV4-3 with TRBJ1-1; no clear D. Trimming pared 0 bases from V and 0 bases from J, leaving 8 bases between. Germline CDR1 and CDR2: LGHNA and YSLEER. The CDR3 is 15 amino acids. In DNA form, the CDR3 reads TGCGCCAGCAGCCAAGATTACGGGTTGAACACTGAAGCTTTCTTT. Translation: CASSQDYGLNTEAFF.

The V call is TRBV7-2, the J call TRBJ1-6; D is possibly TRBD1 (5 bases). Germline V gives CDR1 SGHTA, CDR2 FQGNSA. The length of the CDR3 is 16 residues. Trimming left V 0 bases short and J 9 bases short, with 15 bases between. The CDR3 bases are TGTGCCAGCAGCTTAGCTGCCGAGGGACTGTTTTCACCCCTCCACTTT. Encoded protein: CASSLAAEGLFSPLHF.

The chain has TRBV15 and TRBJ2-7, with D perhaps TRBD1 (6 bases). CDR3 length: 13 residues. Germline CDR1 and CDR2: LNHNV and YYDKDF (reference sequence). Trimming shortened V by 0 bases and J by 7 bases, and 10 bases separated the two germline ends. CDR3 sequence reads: CATSREQGWEQYF. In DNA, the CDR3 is TGTGCCACCAGCAGAGAACAGGGTTGGGAGCAGTACTTC.

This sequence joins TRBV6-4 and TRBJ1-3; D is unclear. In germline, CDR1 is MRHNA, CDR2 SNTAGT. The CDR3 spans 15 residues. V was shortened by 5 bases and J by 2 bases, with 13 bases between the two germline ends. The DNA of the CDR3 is TGTGCCAGCAGTTCTCTATTAACAGCTGGAAACACCATATATTTT. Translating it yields CASSSLLTAGNTIYF.